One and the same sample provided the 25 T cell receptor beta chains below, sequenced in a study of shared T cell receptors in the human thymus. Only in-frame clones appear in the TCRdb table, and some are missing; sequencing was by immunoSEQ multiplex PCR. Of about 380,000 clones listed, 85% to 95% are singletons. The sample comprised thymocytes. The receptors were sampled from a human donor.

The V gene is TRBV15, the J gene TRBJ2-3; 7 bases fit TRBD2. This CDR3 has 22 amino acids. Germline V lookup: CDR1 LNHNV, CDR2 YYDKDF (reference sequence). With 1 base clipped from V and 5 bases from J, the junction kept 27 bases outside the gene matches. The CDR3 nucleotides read TGTGCCACCAGCAGAGGGGAGGACCCGGAGGCAAATCCAAGGCGCGGGGGAGATACGCAGTATTTT. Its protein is CATSRGEDPEANPRRGGDTQYF. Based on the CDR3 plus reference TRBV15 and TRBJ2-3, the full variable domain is DAMVIQNPRYQVTQFGKPVTLSCSQTLNHNVMYWYQQKSSQAPKLLFHYYDKDFNNEADTPDNFQSRRPNTSFCFLDIRSPGLGDTAMYLCATSRGEDPEANPRRGGDTQYFGPGTRLTVL.

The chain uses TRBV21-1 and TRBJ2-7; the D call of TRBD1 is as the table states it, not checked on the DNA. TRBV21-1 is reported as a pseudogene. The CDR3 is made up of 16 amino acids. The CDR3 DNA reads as TGTGCCAGCAGCAAAGCTAACCACAGGGTCCCCTACGAGCAGTACTTC. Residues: CASSKANHRVPYEQYF.

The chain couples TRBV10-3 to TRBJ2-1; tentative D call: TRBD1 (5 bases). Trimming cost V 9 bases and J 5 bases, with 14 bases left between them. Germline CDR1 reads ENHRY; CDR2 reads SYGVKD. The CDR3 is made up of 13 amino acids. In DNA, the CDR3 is TGTGCCATGGGGCCAGGGTTGAACAATGAGCAGTTCTTC. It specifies CAMGPGLNNEQFF.

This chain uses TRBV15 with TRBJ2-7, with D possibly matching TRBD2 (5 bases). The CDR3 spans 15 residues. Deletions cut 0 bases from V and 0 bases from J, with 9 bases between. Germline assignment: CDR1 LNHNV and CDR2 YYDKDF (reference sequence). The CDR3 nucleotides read TGTGCCACCAGCAGAGATATCGAGGGCTCCTACGAGCAGTACTTC. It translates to CATSRDIEGSYEQYF.

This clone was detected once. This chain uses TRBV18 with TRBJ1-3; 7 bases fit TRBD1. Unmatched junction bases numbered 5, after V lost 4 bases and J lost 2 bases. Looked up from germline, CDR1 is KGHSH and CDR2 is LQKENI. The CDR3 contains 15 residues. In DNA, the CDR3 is TGTGCCAGCTCACTCAGGGGGAATCCTGGAAACACCATATATTTT. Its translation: CASSLRGNPGNTIYF.

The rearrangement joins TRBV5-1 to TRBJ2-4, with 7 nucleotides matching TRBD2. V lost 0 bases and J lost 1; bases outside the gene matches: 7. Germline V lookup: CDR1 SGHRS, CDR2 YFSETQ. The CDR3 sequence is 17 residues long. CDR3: CASSLGTLGGAKNIQYF. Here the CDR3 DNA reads TGCGCCAGCAGCTTGGGGACCCTCGGGGGGGCCAAAAACATTCAGTACTTC.

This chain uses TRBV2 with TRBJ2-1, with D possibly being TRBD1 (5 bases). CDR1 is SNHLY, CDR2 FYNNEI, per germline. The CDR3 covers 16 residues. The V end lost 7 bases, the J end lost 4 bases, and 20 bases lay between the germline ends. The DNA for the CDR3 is TGTGCCAGCACCACGACACCCTATCGGACATACAATGAGCAGTTCTTC. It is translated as CASTTTPYRTYNEQFF.

CDR3 protein: CASSGKRAPSSYEQYF. CDR3 DNA: TGTGCCAGCAGCGGGAAAAGAGCTCCGAGCTCCTACGAGCAGTACTTC. The V call is TRBV5-5, the J call TRBJ2-7; D unresolved. Deletions cut 4 bases from V and 0 bases from J, with 17 bases between. The CDR3 sequence is 16 residues long. CDR1 and CDR2 (germline): SGHKS, YYEKEE (reference sequence). Variable domain in full (rest from reference TRBV5-5 and TRBJ2-7): DAGVTQSPTHLIKTRGQQVTLRCSPISGHKSVSWYQQVLGQGPQFIFQYYEKEERGRGNFPDRFSARQFPNYSSELNVNALLLGDSALYLCASSGKRAPSSYEQYFGPGTRLTVT.

The CDR3 DNA follows: TGTGCCAGCAGTCTTCCGGGACAGGGGATATACAATGAGCAGTTCTTC. Amino acids: CASSLPGQGIYNEQFF. The chain carries TRBV27 and TRBJ2-1, with 10 bases fitting TRBD1. Germline CDR1 and CDR2: MNHEY and SMNVEV (reference sequence). Trimming removed 5 bases from V and 4 bases from J; junction bases left unmatched: 8. This CDR3 has 16 residues.

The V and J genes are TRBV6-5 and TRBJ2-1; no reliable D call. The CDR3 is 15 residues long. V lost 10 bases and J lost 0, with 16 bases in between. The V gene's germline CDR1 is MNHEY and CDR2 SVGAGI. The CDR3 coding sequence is TGTGCCACTACCTACCGAGCTAGCTCCTACAATGAGCAGTTCTTC. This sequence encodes CATTYRASSYNEQFF.

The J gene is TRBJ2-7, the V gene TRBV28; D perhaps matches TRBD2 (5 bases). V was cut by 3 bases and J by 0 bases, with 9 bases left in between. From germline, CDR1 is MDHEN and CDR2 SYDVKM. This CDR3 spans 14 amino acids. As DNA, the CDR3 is TGTGCCAGCAGTTTCGGGGAAAGCTCCTACGAGCAGTACTTC. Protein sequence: CASSFGESSYEQYF.

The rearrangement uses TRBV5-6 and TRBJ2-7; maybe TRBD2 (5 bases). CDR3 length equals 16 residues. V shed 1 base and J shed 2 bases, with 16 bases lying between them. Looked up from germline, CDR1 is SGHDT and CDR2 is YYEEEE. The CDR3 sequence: CASSLKGGGPTYEQYF. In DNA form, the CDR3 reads TGTGCCAGCAGCTTGAAAGGAGGAGGACCGACCTACGAGCAGTACTTC.

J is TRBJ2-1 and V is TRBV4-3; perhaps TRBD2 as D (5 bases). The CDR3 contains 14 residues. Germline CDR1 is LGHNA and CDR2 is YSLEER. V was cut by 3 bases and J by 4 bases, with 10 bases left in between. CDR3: CASSQALGYNEQFF. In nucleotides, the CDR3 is TGCGCCAGCAGCCAGGCACTAGGGTACAATGAGCAGTTCTTC.

The CDR3 is CASHSPGGSTEAFF. DNA of the CDR3: TGTGCCAGCCATAGCCCAGGGGGTAGCACTGAAGCTTTCTTT. V is TRBV28 and J is TRBJ1-1; TRBD1 aligns across 7 bases. Germline CDR1 reads MDHEN; CDR2 reads SYDVKM. This CDR3 region has 14 residues. With 8 bases clipped from V and 4 bases from J, the junction kept 10 bases outside the gene matches.

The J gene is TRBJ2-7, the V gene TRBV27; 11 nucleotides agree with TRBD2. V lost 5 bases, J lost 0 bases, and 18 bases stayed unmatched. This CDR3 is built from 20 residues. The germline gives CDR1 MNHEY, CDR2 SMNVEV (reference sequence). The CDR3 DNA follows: TGTGCCAGCAGTCCCCCCTGGACTAGCGGGTTAGAGGGGAGCTCCTACGAGCAGTACTTC. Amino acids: CASSPPWTSGLEGSSYEQYF.

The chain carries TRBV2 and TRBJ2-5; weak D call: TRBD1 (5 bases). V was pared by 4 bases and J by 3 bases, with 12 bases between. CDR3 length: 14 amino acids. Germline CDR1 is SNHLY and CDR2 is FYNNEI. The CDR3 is CASSVQGTKETQYF. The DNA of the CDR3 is TGTGCCAGCAGTGTGCAGGGAACAAAAGAGACCCAGTACTTC. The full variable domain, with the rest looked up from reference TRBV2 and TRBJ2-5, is EPEVTQTPSHQVTQMGQEVILRCVPISNHLYFYWYRQILGQKVEFLVSFYNNEISEKSEIFDDQFSVERPDGSNFTLKIRSTKLEDSAMYFCASSVQGTKETQYFGPGTRLLVL.

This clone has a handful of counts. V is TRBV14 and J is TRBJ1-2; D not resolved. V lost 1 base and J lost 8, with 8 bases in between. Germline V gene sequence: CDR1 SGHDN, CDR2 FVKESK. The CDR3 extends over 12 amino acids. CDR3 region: CASSQARVGYTF. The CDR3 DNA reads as TGTGCCAGCAGCCAAGCAAGGGTCGGCTACACCTTC.

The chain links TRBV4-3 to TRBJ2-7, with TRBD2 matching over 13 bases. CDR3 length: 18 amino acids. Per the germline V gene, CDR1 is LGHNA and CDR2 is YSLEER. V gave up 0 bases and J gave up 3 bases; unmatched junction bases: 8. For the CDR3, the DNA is TGCGCCAGCAGCCAAGATGGAACTAGCGGGAGGGCCCGCTACGAGCAGTACTTC. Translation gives CASSQDGTSGRARYEQYF.

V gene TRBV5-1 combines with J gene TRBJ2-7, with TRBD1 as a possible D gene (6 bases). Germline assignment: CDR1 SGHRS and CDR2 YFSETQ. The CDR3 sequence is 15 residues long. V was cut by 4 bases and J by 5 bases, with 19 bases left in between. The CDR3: CASSGRDTDPNEQYF. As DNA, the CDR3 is TGCGCCAGCAGCGGCCGGGACACCGATCCAAACGAGCAGTACTTC.

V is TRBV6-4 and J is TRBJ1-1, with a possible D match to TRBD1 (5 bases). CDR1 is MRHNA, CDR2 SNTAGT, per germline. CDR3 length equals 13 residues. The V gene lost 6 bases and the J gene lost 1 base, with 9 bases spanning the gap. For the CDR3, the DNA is TGTGCCAGCAGCCTGACAGAGAACACTGAAGCTTTCTTT. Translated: CASSLTENTEAFF.

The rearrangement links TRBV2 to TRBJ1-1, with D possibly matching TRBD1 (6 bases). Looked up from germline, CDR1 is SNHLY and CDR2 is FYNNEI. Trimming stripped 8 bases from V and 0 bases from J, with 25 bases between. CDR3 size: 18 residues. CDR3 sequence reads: CASPPRGRRTLLNTEAFF. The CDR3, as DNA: TGTGCCAGCCCCCCCAGGGGCCGCCGGACCCTTTTGAACACTGAAGCTTTCTTT.

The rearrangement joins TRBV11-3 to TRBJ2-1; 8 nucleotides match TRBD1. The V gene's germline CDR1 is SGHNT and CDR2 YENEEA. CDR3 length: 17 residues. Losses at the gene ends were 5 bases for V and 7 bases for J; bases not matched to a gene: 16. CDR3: CASSPHKAGGAGNEQFF. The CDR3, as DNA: TGTGCCAGCAGCCCTCACAAGGCAGGGGGCGCTGGGAATGAGCAGTTCTTC.

CDR3 sequence (DNA): TGTGCCTGGAGTGTACGGACAGGGGTGAAAGAGACCCAGTACTTC. It yields the protein CAWSVRTGVKETQYF. The chain uses TRBV30 and TRBJ2-5, with TRBD1 matching 9 bases. From germline, CDR1 is GTSNPN and CDR2 SVGIG (reference sequence). The V and J ends lost 0 bases and 3 bases, in that order; junction bases with no gene match: 5. The CDR3 covers 15 residues.

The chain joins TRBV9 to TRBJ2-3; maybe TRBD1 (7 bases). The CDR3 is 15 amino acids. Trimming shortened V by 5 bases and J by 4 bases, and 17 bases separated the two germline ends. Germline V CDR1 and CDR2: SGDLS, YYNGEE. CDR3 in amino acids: CASSQETGEADTQYF. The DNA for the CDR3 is TGTGCCAGCAGTCAAGAAACAGGGGAGGCAGATACGCAGTATTTT.

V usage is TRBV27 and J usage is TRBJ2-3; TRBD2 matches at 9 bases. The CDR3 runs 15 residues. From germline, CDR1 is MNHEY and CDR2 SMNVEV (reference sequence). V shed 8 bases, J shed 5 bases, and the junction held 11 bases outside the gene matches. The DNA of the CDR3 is TGTGCCAGCCGATTTAGCGGGAGCGTAGGAGATACGCAGTATTTT. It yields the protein CASRFSGSVGDTQYF.